This T cell receptor beta chain was sequenced in a study of vaccination effects on CD4 cells after COVID-19. Using viral peptide pools, the ViraFEST assay grew out antigen-specific CD4+ T cells prior to sequencing. Cultured cells yielded isolated CD4+ T cells after 10 days. Infection with SARS-CoV-2 occurred in the person between March and December 2020, and PCR confirmed it. This clone was observed a few times. Its antigen is unknown. This table comes from immunoSEQ multiplex PCR, and its TCRdb copy is limited to in-frame clones, with some not included. The sample contains some 38,000 clones, 70% to 80% of which appear only once. This TCR was recovered from a human donor who had a prior SARS-CoV-2 infection. Sequences were derived from CD4+ T cells from PBMCs cultured with HCoV-NL63 spike peptides, sampled before COVID-19 vaccination.

DNA of the CDR3: TGTGCCAGCAGCTTGCTGGGACCGGTCGGCGAGCAGTACTTC. Its translation: CASSLLGPVGEQYF. The chain uses TRBV5-6 and TRBJ2-7; either TRBD1 or TRBD2 may supply D (5 bases each). This CDR3 comprises 14 residues. V shed 1 base and J shed 6 bases, with 14 bases lying between them. The V gene's germline CDR1 is SGHDT and CDR2 YYEEEE.